This entry concerns a single T cell receptor beta chain. Its antigen remains undetermined. No clone much larger than this one lies a single base away; base qualities are absent. The data belong to a study of blood T cell repertoires in COVID-19 (dated by TCRdb to 2018 to 2020). Looking at the study overall: Samples covering the acute and convalescent phases of COVID-19 were provided by collaborators in the United States, Italy and Spain. The material from the prospective study consisted of cDNA or gDNA derived from T cells, B-cell-depleted T cells, or PBMCs. Subjects who had been exposed to COVID-19, were actively infected with it, or had recovered from it provided the deeply sampled blood TCRbeta repertoires that made up the dataset. A freely available public database, intended as a resource for researchers studying the immune response to SARS-CoV-2, is where the repertoires were released. Samples were obtained from the ongoing ImmuneRACE study (first 160 participants) and from about 1,300 subjects provided by 6 global collaborators. A de-identified subject ID, COVID-19 status, age in years and sex were almost always included in the sample metadata. Where available, HLA class I and class II types were obtained from metadata supplied by the sample provider rather than from assay-based typing. The research as a whole found: How much clinical and demographic metadata was included differed by source and by participant, and the metadata was provided uncurated.

The germline V and J ends show losses of 4 bases and 4 bases respectively, and no gene match explains 7 bases of the junction. The CDR3 covers 15 residues, taking in both the cysteine and the phenylalanine. Just CDR3 DNA is preserved here, 45 bases in frame from base 1. The germline V gene gives CDR1 as MDHEN and CDR2 as SYDVKM. TCRbeta CDR3 regions were amplified from genomic DNA using the immunoSEQ Assay, a bias-controlled multiplex PCR. From the authors' description of their analysis: The number of nucleated cells in each sample was estimated from the amplification of reference gene primers within the assay. To quantify the absolute abundance of each unique TCRbeta CDR3 rearrangement, sequence reads were collapsed and filtered. Productive Simpson clonality was computed per sample as the square root of Simpson's diversity index over productive rearrangements. TCRdb stores this immuneACCESS table with in-frame sequences only. Part of the clones is absent; in the studies checked, under half of the shortfall reflects unresolved V genes, and no reason is known for the rest. V and J calls and clone size are given by that table; D and trimming were obtained from the DNA. The sample contains tens of thousands of clones, roughly 89% of them found a single time. The ten most abundant clones make up 0.3% to 0.45% of the sample.

Each collaborating institution followed its own protocols to collect whole blood in K2EDTA tubes. For TCRbeta analysis, collaborators shipped samples as frozen whole blood, isolated PBMCs, or DNA extracted from either of those sample types. The chain employs TRBV28 and TRBJ1-2; 9 central bases correspond to TRBD1. Sequencing was carried out using peripheral blood. This TCR came from a human donor in a cohort sampled during active COVID-19. The CDR3 protein: CASSWGQGLTYGYTF. The nucleotide sequence reads TGTGCCAGCAGTTGGGGACAGGGCCTCACCTATGGCTACACCTTC.